This T cell receptor beta chain was observed in a study of blood T cell repertoires in COVID-19. Study summary: T cells, B-cell-depleted T cells, or PBMCs supplied cDNA or gDNA.

Profiling relied on immunoSEQ multiplex PCR, and the TCRdb table lists in-frame clones only, not all of them. Of about 60,000 clones in the sample, approximately 84% were seen once. Recruited during active infection, patients (from Seattle) were subsequently followed longitudinally. This clonotype was obtained from a man between 60 and 75 years old with COVID-19, enrolled during active disease. Source material: peripheral blood.

In nucleotides, the CDR3 is TGTGCCAGTAGTCTAGGGGCAACCGGGGAGCTGTTTTTT. It is translated as CASSLGATGELFF. The V call is TRBV19, the J call TRBJ2-2, with D perhaps matching TRBD1 (5 bases). The V end was cut by 5 bases, the J end by 5 bases, with 9 bases between. Per germline, CDR1 LNHDA and CDR2 SQIVND (reference sequence). The CDR3 is 13 amino acids.